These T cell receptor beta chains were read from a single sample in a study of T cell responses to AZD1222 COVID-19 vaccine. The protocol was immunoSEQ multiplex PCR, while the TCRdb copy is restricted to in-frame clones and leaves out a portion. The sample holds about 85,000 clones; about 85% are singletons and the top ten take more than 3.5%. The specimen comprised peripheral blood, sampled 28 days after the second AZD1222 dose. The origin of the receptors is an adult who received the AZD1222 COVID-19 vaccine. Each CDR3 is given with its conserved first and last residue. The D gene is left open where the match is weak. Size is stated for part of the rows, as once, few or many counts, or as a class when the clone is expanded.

CASSATPQETQYF	TGCGCCAGCAGCGCCACCCCCCAAGAGACCCAGTACTTC	-	-	TRBV5-1	TRBJ2-5	13
CASSQGTGNYEQYF	TGTGCCAGCAGTCAAGGGACAGGGAACTACGAGCAGTACTTC	TRBD1	few	TRBV6-2/TRBV6-3	TRBJ2-7	14
CASSLARGTPETQYF	TGTGCCAGCAGCTTAGCCCGGGGGACCCCAGAGACCCAGTACTTC	-	-	TRBV7-6	TRBJ2-5	15
CAWRGTGDYEQYF	TGTGCCTGGCGGGGGACAGGGGACTACGAGCAGTACTTC	TRBD1	-	TRBV30	TRBJ2-7	13
CASSIEQYF	TGTGCCAGCAGCATCGAGCAGTACTTC	-	-	TRBV2	TRBJ2-7	9
CASSRQENYGYTF	TGTGCCAGCAGTAGACAGGAAAACTATGGCTACACCTTC	-	-	TRBV6-2/TRBV6-3	TRBJ1-2	13
CAIRQTTNEKLFF	TGTGCCATCAGGCAGACAACTAATGAAAAACTGTTTTTT	-	-	TRBV10-3	TRBJ1-4	13
CSASGGQSNEKLFF	TGCAGTGCTAGTGGGGGACAGTCTAATGAAAAACTGTTTTTT	TRBD1	few	TRBV20-1	TRBJ1-4	14
CASSQGVGTSTDTQYF	TGTGCCAGCAGCCAAGGGGTGGGAACTAGCACAGATACGCAGTATTTT	-	-	TRBV4-2	TRBJ2-3	16
CASGLAPTYRGSDEKLFF	TGTGCTAGTGGTTTGGCGCCTACCTACAGGGGGTCCGATGAAAAACTGTTTTTT	TRBD1	-	TRBV12-5	TRBJ1-4	18
CASSGRQGAEAFF	TGTGCCAGCAGCGGGAGACAGGGTGCTGAAGCTTTCTTT	TRBD1	few	TRBV7-9	TRBJ1-1	13
CASSIALTGNTEAFF	TGTGCCAGTAGTATAGCACTTACAGGGAACACTGAAGCTTTCTTT	-	-	TRBV19	TRBJ1-1	15
CASSQTGEGNQPQHF	TGTGCCAGTAGTCAAACAGGGGAGGGCAATCAGCCCCAGCATTTT	TRBD1	-	TRBV19	TRBJ1-5	15
CASSQTPKPTVNYGYTF	TGTGCCAGCAGCCAAACGCCGAAACCCACAGTTAACTATGGCTACACCTTC	-	-	TRBV4-2	TRBJ1-2	17
CASSIGSSGRVYEQYF	TGTGCCAGTAGTATCGGGTCTAGCGGGAGAGTATACGAGCAGTACTTC	TRBD2	-	TRBV19	TRBJ2-7	16
CASSQEGGTDTQYF	TGTGCCAGCAGCCAAGAGGGCGGCACAGATACGCAGTATTTT	-	-	TRBV4-2	TRBJ2-3	14
CASSLSFQGGPTEAFF	TGCGCCAGCAGCTTGTCATTTCAGGGAGGTCCCACTGAAGCTTTCTTT	-	-	TRBV5-1	TRBJ1-1	16
CASSQGATGELFF	TGTGCCAGCAGCCAGGGGGCGACCGGGGAGCTGTTTTTT	-	-	TRBV3-1/TRBV3-2	TRBJ2-2	13
CASNDPGPEAFF	TGTGCCAGTAATGATCCGGGACCTGAAGCTTTCTTT	-	-	TRBV19	TRBJ1-1	12
CASSLLGGDANSPLHF	TGTGCCAGCAGCCTTCTTGGGGGGGACGCAAATTCACCCCTCCACTTT	-	once	TRBV5-5	TRBJ1-6	16
CAWNQGGSNQPQHF	TGTGCCTGGAACCAGGGTGGGAGCAATCAGCCCCAGCATTTT	-	-	TRBV30	TRBJ1-5	14
CASSPRFGSDEQFF	TGTGCCAGCAGCCCCCGATTTGGATCCGATGAGCAGTTCTTC	-	-	TRBV7-2	TRBJ2-1	14
CASSKGGDSNQPQHF	TGTGCCAGCAGCAAGGGGGGGGATAGCAATCAGCCCCAGCATTTT	-	-	TRBV21-1	TRBJ1-5	15
CASSRKLAGVLDTQYF	TGCGCCAGCAGTCGAAAACTAGCGGGAGTTTTGGATACGCAGTATTTT	TRBD2	-	TRBV5-1	TRBJ2-3	16
CASSLEGSGEQYF	TGTGCCAGCAGCTTAGAGGGGTCCGGCGAGCAGTACTTC	-	-	TRBV5-4	TRBJ2-7	13
CASSRDSAELFF	TGTGCCAGCAGCCGTGACTCGGCGGAGCTGTTTTTT	-	-	TRBV7-3	TRBJ2-2	12
CATSDPGRHWSKNTEAFF	TGTGCCACCAGTGATCCGGGGCGTCATTGGTCTAAGAACACTGAAGCTTTCTTT	-	-	TRBV24-1	TRBJ1-1	18
CASSHHVLGAETQYF	TGTGCCAGCAGCCATCACGTCCTCGGGGCAGAGACCCAGTACTTC	-	-	TRBV6-2/TRBV6-3	TRBJ2-5	15
CASSQGVENEQYF	TGTGCCAGCAGCCAGGGAGTTGAGAACGAGCAGTACTTC	-	few	TRBV11-2	TRBJ2-7	13
CAISESDRGLTNEKLFF	TGTGCCATCAGTGAGTCGGACAGGGGGCTGACTAATGAAAAACTGTTTTTT	TRBD1	-	TRBV10-3	TRBJ1-4	17
CASSLVGTSGELFF	TGTGCCAGCAGTTTAGTGGGGACTAGCGGGGAGCTGTTTTTT	TRBD2	-	TRBV28	TRBJ2-2	14
CASSPDTSNTEAFF	TGTGCCAGCAGCCCGGACACCTCTAACACTGAAGCTTTCTTT	-	-	TRBV5-4	TRBJ1-1	14
CASSLKSGTSGRIDYEQYF	TGTGCCAGCAGTTTAAAATCCGGGACTAGCGGGAGAATCGACTACGAGCAGTACTTC	TRBD2	few	TRBV27	TRBJ2-7	19
CASSWGGAGANYGYTF	TGTGCCAGCAGCTGGGGTGGGGCAGGGGCTAACTATGGCTACACCTTC	-	-	TRBV5-4	TRBJ1-2	16
CASSPRTSGSNEQFF	TGCGCCAGCAGCCCCAGGACTAGCGGGAGCAATGAGCAGTTCTTC	TRBD2	-	TRBV5-1	TRBJ2-1	15
CASSQDMAAGEGETQYF	TGTGCCAGCAGCCAAGATATGGCAGCGGGAGAAGGGGAGACCCAGTACTTC	TRBD2	few	TRBV3-1/TRBV3-2	TRBJ2-5	17
CATSWSKGSEAFF	TGTGCCACCAGTTGGAGCAAAGGTTCTGAAGCTTTCTTT	-	few	TRBV24-1	TRBJ1-1	13
CSVTSGGYEQYF	TGCAGCGTCACTAGCGGGGGTTACGAGCAGTACTTC	TRBD2	-	TRBV29-1	TRBJ2-7	12
CASSVLAGWGTGELFF	TGTGCCAGCAGCGTTTTAGCGGGATGGGGTACCGGGGAGCTGTTTTTT	TRBD2	-	TRBV9	TRBJ2-2	16
CASNRGGSYEQYF	TGTGCCAGTAACAGGGGTGGATCCTACGAGCAGTACTTC	TRBD1	once	TRBV19	TRBJ2-7	13
CASSSTDRGFWEQYF	TGTGCCAGTAGTTCAACGGACAGGGGGTTTTGGGAGCAGTACTTC	TRBD1	-	TRBV19	TRBJ2-7	15
CASSLYTGKDTQYF	TGTGCCAGCAGCTTATATACAGGGAAGGATACGCAGTATTTT	-	-	TRBV7-9	TRBJ2-3	14
CASSLAWTGGYYNEQFF	TGTGCCAGCAGCTTAGCTTGGACAGGGGGGTACTACAATGAGCAGTTCTTC	TRBD1	few	TRBV7-2	TRBJ2-1	17
CASSPDRQNIQYF	TGTGCCAGCAGCCCCGACAGACAAAACATTCAGTACTTC	-	-	TRBV12-3/TRBV12-4	TRBJ2-4	13